A selection of T cell receptor beta chains follows, all from one sample in a study of neurological immune-mediated disorders. TCRdb reanalysed the 5' RACE reads using MiXCR and keeps one entry per CDR3 protein. The sample lists 50,000 or so distinct CDR3 sequences, around 3.9% seen once, with roughly 1.7% in the top ten. The sample consisted of PBMCs. These receptors were obtained from a man under 40 with multiple sclerosis. Each CDR3 is given with its conserved first and last residue. The D gene is left open where the match is weak. For some rows the clone size is stated as once, few or many, or as a class when expanded; others skip it.

D gene,clone size,V gene,J gene,CDR3 length,CDR3 DNA,CDR3 protein
.,many,TRBV7-3,TRBJ2-7,14,TGTGCCAGCAGCCCACCCGGGACGGCTTACGAGCAGTACTTC,CASSPPGTAYEQYF
.,many,TRBV5-1,TRBJ1-1,16,TGCGCCAGCAGCTTCTTAACGGTAGCGGGGAACACTGAAGCTTTCTTT,CASSFLTVAGNTEAFF
.,many,TRBV7-9,TRBJ2-7,14,TGTGCCAGCAGCGGAAGTGGGGGAACCTACGAGCAGTACTTC,CASSGSGGTYEQYF
TRBD2,.,TRBV6-6,TRBJ2-7,14,TGTGCCAGCAGTTACCCAGCGGGGGGATACGAGCAGTACTTC,CASSYPAGGYEQYF
.,many,TRBV12-5,TRBJ2-1,15,TGTGCTAGTGGTTTGGTGGAGACTAGACACAATGAGCAGTTCTTC,CASGLVETRHNEQFF
.,many,TRBV27,TRBJ1-5,14,TGTGCCAGCAGTCAAAGGGGGGCCCATCAGCCCCAGCATTTT,CASSQRGAHQPQHF
.,many,TRBV6-5,TRBJ1-6,15,TGTGCCAGCAGTTACTCTGGGGCTGAACGTTCACCCCTCCACTTT,CASSYSGAERSPLHF
.,many,TRBV5-1,TRBJ2-1,16,TGCGCCAGCAGCTTGGGCCAGGCGTGGGGACACAATGAGCAGTTCTTC,CASSLGQAWGHNEQFF
.,many,TRBV7-2,TRBJ1-1,14,TGTGCCAGCAGCTTAGCTGGGGGCTCCACTGAAGCTTTCTTT,CASSLAGGSTEAFF
.,many,TRBV2,TRBJ1-1,13,TGTGCCAGCCCAACGGGGGTGAGCACTGAAGCTTTCTTT,CASPTGVSTEAFF
TRBD1,.,TRBV5-1,TRBJ1-1,17,TGCGCCAGCAGCTCGCCGATCCGGACAGGGGAGAACACTGAAGCTTTCTTT,CASSSPIRTGENTEAFF
TRBD1,many,TRBV15,TRBJ2-7,14,TGTGCCACCAGTAAACCGGGACAGGTGACGGAGCAGTACTTC,CATSKPGQVTEQYF
TRBD1,many,TRBV7-3,TRBJ1-2,14,TGTGCCAGCAGCAACCGGGACAGGGGAGGTGGCTACACCTTC,CASSNRDRGGGYTF
.,many,TRBV5-1,TRBJ1-1,13,TGCGCCAGCAGCTTGGCGGGGTTTAGCGAAGCTTTCTTT,CASSLAGFSEAFF
.,many,TRBV5-6,TRBJ2-3,14,TGTGCCAGCAGCTTAAGGGGAGGCACAGATACGCAGTATTTT,CASSLRGGTDTQYF
.,many,TRBV12-3/TRBV12-4,TRBJ1-6,16,TGTGCCAGCAGTGCCGCACAACGGAGGGATAATTCACCCCTCCACTTT,CASSAAQRRDNSPLHF
.,many,TRBV20-1,TRBJ2-5,16,TGCAGTGCTAGAGTGACGCCAGCGGGCTCTCGAGAGACCCAGTACTTC,CSARVTPAGSRETQYF
.,many,TRBV6-1,TRBJ2-3,15,TGTGCCAGCACCCTACAGAGGGGGGGCACAGATACGCAGTATTTT,CASTLQRGGTDTQYF
TRBD1,many,TRBV5-1,TRBJ1-2,14,TGCGCCAGCAGCGAGGGGGGGGACAGCTATGGCTACACCTTC,CASSEGGDSYGYTF
.,many,TRBV6-1,TRBJ2-7,14,TGTGCCAGCAGTGGCAGGGCACTAACCTACGAGCAGTACTTC,CASSGRALTYEQYF
.,many,TRBV18,TRBJ2-1,13,TGTGCCAGCTCGCTCCCGGGAACTAGTGAGCAGTTCTTC,CASSLPGTSEQFF
TRBD2,few,TRBV7-8,TRBJ2-1,18,TGTGCCAGCAGCTTAGCGCTTTTGGGGGCTAGCGGGACCGGTGAGCAGTTCTTC,CASSLALLGASGTGEQFF
TRBD2,many,TRBV20-1,TRBJ2-7,15,TGCAGTGCTAGTAATAGCGGGAGGTTCCGCTACGAGCAGTACTTC,CSASNSGRFRYEQYF
.,many,TRBV5-6,TRBJ1-5,15,TGTGCCAGCAGCTTTGGAGGGGCAATCAATCAGCCCCAGCATTTT,CASSFGGAINQPQHF
.,many,TRBV5-1,TRBJ2-7,13,TGCGCCAGCAGCTTGGACTTACCTTACGAGCAGTACTTC,CASSLDLPYEQYF
TRBD2,many,TRBV5-1,TRBJ2-5,15,TGCGCCAGCAGCTTGGGGGGACTAGACGAAGAGACCCAGTACTTC,CASSLGGLDEETQYF
.,many,TRBV29-1,TRBJ1-1,13,TGCAGCGCGAGAGACAGTTTGAACACTGAAGCTTTCTTT,CSARDSLNTEAFF
.,few,TRBV7-2,TRBJ1-6,15,TGTGCCAGCAGCCCCAGGGCAGCCGATAATTCACCCCTACACTTT,CASSPRAADNSPLHF
TRBD1,many,TRBV10-2,TRBJ1-1,13,TGCGCCAGCAGACAGGGGAGAGAGACTGAAGCTTTCTTT,CASRQGRETEAFF